The clone carrying this T cell receptor (beta chain) was detected a few times. Its antigen is not known. The CDR3 is 13 residues long. Trimming removed 10 bases from V and 8 bases from J, with 18 bases in between. Germline V gene sequence: CDR1 ENHRY, CDR2 SYGVKD. These data originate in a study of post-analysis software for immune sequencing data. General study findings and limits: Controls showed lower frequencies than patients for 4 or 5 TRBV segments, and TRBV5-6, TRBV5-1 and TRBV20-1 were among these.

The TCR beta cDNA libraries carried unique molecular identifiers. Using its own MiXCR run on the PCR reads, TCRdb lists one record per CDR3 protein. The data contain 750,000 to 950,000 distinct CDR3 sequences, more than 45% of them seen just once; the ten biggest clones take up around 4.7%. The chain links TRBV10-3 to TRBJ2-1, with unresolved D. The source material was blood. The receptor's source is a girl aged 10-17 years with multiple sclerosis. The CDR3 DNA is TGTGCCACTCGGTCGGACGTCGTGGATGAGCAGTTCTTC. It codes for CATRSDVVDEQFF.